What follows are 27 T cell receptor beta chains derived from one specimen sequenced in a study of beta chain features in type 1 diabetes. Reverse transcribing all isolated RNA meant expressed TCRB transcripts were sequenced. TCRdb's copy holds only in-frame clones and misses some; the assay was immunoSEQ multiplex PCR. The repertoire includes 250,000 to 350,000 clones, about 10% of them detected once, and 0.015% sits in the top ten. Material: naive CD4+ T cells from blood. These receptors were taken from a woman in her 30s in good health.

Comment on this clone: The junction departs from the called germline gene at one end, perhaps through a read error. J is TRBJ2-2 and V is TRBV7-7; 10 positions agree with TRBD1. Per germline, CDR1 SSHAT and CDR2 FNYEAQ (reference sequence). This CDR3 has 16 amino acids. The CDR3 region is CASSKGTGAGTGELFF. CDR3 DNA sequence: TGTGCTAGCAGCAAGGGGACAGGGGCCGGCACCGGGGAGCTGTTTTTT. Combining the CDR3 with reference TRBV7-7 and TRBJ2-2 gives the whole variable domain GAGVSQSPRYKVTKRGQDVTLRCDPISSHATLYWYQQALGQGPEFLTYFNYEAQPDKSGLPSDRFSAERPEGSISTLTIQRTEQRDSAMYRCASSKGTGAGTGELFFGEGSRLTVL.

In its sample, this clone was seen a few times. CDR3 in DNA: TGTGCCAGCAAGGGACTCACTAACTATGGCTACACCTTC. Protein: CASKGLTNYGYTF. J is TRBJ1-2 and V is TRBV6-1; possible D gene TRBD1, 5 bases. The CDR3 length is 13 residues. Germline assignment: CDR1 MNHNS and CDR2 SASEGT. V was trimmed by 7 bases and J by 0 bases, leaving 9 bases between them.

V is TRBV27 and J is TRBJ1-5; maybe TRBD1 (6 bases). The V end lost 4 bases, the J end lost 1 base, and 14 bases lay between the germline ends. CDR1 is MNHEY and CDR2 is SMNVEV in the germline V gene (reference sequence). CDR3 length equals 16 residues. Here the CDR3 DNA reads TGTGCCAGCAGTTCGTCCGGGACACCCAGCAATCAGCCCCAGCATTTT. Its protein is CASSSSGTPSNQPQHF.

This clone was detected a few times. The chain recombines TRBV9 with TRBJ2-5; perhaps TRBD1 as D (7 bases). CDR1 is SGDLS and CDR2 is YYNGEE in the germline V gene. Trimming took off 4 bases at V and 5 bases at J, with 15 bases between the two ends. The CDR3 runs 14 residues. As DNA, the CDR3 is TGTGCCAGCAGCTTAACGACAGGGAGGGAGACCCAGTACTTC. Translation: CASSLTTGRETQYF.

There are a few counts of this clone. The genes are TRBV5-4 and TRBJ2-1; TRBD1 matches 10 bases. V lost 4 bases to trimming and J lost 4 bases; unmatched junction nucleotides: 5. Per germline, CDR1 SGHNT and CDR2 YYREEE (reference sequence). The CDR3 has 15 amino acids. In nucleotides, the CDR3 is TGTGCCAGCAGCCCCGGACAGGGGGGTTACAATGAGCAGTTCTTC. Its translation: CASSPGQGGYNEQFF. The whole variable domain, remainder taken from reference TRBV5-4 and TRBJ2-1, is ETGVTQSPTHLIKTRGQQVTLRCSSQSGHNTVSWYQQALGQGPQFIFQYYREEENGRGNFPPRFSGLQFPNYSSELNVNALELDDSALYLCASSPGQGGYNEQFFGPGTRLTVL.

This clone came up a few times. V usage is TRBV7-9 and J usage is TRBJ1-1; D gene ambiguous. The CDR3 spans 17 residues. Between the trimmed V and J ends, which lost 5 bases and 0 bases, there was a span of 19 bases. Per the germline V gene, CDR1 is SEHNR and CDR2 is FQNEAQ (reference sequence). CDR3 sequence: CASSHPRVHVMNTEAFF. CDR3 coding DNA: TGTGCCAGCAGCCACCCCCGGGTCCATGTCATGAACACTGAAGCTTTCTTT.

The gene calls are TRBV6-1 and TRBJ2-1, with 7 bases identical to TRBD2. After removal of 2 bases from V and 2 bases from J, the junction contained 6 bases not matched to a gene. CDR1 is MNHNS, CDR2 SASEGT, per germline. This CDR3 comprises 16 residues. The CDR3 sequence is CASSESVAGPYNEQFF. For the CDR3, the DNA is TGTGCCAGCAGTGAATCGGTAGCGGGTCCCTACAATGAGCAGTTCTTC.

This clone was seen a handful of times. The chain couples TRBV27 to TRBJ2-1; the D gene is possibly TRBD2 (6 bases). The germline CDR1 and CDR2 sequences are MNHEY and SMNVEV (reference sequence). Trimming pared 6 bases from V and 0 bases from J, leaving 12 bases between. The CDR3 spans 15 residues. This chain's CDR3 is CASRSEGSSYNEQFF. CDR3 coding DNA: TGTGCCAGCAGGTCGGAGGGGAGCTCCTACAATGAGCAGTTCTTC.

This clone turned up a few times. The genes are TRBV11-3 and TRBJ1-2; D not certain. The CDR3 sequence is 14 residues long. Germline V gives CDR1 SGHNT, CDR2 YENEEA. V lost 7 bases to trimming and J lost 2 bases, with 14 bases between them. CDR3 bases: TGTGCCAGCAATAGGCAGGCGGGGAACTATGGCTACACCTTC. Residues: CASNRQAGNYGYTF.

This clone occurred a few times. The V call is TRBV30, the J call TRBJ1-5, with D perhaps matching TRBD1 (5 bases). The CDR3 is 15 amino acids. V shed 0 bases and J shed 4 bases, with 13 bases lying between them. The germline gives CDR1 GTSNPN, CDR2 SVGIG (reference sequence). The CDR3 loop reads CAWSVTVESNQPQHF. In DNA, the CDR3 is TGTGCCTGGAGTGTGACAGTTGAATCGAATCAGCCCCAGCATTTT.

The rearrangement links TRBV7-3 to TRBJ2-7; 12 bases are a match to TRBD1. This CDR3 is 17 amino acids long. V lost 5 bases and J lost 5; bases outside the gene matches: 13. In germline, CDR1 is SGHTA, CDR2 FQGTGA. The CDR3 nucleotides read TGTGCCAGCAGCCCCTTTGGATCCGGGACAGGGGGCGACGAGCAGTACTTC. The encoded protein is CASSPFGSGTGGDEQYF.

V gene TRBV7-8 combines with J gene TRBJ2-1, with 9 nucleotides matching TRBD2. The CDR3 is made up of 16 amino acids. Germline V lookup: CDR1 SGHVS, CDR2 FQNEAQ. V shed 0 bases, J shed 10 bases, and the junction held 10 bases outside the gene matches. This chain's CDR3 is CASSLAAREGLREQFF. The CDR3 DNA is TGTGCCAGCAGCTTAGCGGCGCGGGAGGGCCTGCGAGAGCAGTTCTTC.

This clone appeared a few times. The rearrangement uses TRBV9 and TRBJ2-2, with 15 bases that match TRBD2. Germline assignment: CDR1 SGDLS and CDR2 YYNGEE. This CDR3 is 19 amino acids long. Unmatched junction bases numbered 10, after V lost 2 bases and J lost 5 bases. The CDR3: CASSVTGTSGRLRTGELFF. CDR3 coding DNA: TGTGCCAGCAGCGTCACCGGGACTAGCGGGAGGTTGAGGACCGGGGAGCTGTTTTTT.

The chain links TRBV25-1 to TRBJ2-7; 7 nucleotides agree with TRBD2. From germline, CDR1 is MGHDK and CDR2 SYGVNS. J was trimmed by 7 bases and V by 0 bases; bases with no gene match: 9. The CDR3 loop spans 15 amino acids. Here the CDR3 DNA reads TGTGCCAGCAGTGAATATCGGGGAGGGCCAAGTGAGCAGTACTTC. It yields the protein CASSEYRGGPSEQYF.

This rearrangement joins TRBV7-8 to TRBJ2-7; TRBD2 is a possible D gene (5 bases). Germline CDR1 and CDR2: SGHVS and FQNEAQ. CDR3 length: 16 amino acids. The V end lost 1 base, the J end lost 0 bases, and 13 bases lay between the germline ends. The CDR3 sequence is CASSLDGGTSSYEQYF. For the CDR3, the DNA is TGTGCCAGCAGCTTAGACGGCGGAACTAGCTCCTACGAGCAGTACTTC.

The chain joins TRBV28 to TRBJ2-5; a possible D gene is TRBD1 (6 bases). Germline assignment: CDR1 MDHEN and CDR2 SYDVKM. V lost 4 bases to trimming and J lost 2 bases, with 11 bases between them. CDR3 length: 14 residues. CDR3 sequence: CASSSGTLQETQYF. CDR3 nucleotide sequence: TGTGCCAGCAGTTCCGGGACATTACAAGAGACCCAGTACTTC.

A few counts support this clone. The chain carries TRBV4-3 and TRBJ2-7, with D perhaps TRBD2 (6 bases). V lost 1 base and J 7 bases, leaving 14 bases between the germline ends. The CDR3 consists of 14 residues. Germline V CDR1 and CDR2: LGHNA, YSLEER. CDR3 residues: CASSQVGGVAEQYF. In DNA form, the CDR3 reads TGCGCCAGCAGCCAAGTCGGCGGGGTGGCGGAGCAGTACTTC.

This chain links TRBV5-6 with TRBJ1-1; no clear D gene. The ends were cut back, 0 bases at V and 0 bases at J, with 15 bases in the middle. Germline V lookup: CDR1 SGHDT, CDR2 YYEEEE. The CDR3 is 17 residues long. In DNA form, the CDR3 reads TGTGCCAGCAGCTTGGCGCGCCAAGGAGGTCTGAACACTGAAGCTTTCTTT. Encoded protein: CASSLARQGGLNTEAFF.

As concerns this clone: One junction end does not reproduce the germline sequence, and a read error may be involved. CDR3 sequence (DNA): TGTGCCAGCAGCACCGGGACTAGCGGCTTTAATTTC. Amino acid sequence: CASSTGTSGFNF. The chain couples TRBV9 to TRBJ2-7, with 11 positions matching TRBD2. This CDR3 comprises 12 residues. The V gene's germline CDR1 is SGDLS and CDR2 YYNGEE.

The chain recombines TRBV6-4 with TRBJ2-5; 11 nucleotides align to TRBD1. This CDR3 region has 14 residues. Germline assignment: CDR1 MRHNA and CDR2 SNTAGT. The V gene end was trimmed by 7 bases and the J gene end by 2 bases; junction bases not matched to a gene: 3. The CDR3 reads CASKDRGRQETQYF. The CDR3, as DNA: TGTGCCAGCAAGGACAGGGGGCGGCAAGAGACCCAGTACTTC.

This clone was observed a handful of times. The chain's CDR3 is CASRQGQEDTEAFF. The CDR3 bases are TGTGCCAGCAGGCAAGGACAGGAGGACACTGAAGCTTTCTTT. The chain uses TRBV6-4 and TRBJ1-1; 7 bases match TRBD1. The CDR3 has 14 amino acids. The germline CDR1 and CDR2 sequences are MRHNA and SNTAGT. J lost 3 bases, V lost 6 bases, and 7 bases had no gene match.

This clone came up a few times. This CDR3 is CASSQRGSNQPQHF. The CDR3 coding sequence is TGTGCCAGCAGTCAAAGAGGGTCCAATCAGCCCCAGCATTTT. The rearrangement joins TRBV28 to TRBJ1-5; D remains ambiguous. This CDR3 contains 14 residues. V dropped 5 bases and J dropped 3 bases, with 11 bases sitting between them. Per the germline V gene, CDR1 is MDHEN and CDR2 is SYDVKM.

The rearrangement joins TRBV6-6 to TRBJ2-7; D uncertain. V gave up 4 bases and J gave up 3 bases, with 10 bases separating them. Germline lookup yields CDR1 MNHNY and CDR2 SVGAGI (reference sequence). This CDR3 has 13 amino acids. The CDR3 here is CASSSGRVYEQYF. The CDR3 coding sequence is TGTGCCAGCAGTTCCGGCCGGGTCTACGAGCAGTACTTC.

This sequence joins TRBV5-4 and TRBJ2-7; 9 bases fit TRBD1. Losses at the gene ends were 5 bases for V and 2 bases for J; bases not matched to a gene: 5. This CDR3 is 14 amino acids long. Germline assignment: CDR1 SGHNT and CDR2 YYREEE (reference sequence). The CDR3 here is CASSTGTGTYEQYF. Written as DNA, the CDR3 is TGTGCCAGCAGTACCGGGACAGGGACCTACGAGCAGTACTTC.

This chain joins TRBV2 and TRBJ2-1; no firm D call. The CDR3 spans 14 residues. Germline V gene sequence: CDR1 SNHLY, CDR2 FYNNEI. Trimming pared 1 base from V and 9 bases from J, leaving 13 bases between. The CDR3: CASSEGVSWPEQFF. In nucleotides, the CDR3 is TGTGCCAGCAGTGAAGGTGTTAGCTGGCCTGAGCAGTTCTTC.

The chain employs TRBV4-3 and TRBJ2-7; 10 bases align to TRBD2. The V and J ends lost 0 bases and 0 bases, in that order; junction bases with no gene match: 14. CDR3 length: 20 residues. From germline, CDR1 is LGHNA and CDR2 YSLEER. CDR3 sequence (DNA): TGCGCCAGCAGCCAAGATTCACTAGCGGGAAGTGTTGGGGACTCCTACGAGCAGTACTTC. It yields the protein CASSQDSLAGSVGDSYEQYF.

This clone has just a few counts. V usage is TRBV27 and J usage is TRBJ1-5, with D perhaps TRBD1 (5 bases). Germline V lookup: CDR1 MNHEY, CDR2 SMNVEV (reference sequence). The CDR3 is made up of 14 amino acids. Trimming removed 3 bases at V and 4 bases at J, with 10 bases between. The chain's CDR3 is CASSFRGGNQPQHF. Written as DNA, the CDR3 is TGTGCCAGCAGTTTTCGGGGGGGAAATCAGCCCCAGCATTTT.